Listed below are T cell receptor beta chains from one sample, sequenced in a study of blood T cell repertoires in COVID-19. Clones were sequenced by immunoSEQ multiplex PCR, and TCRdb holds only the in-frame ones, with some missing. The table lists tens of thousands of clones, around 80% of them singletons, with 11% in the top ten. The sample taken for sequencing was peripheral blood. Receptors were obtained from a man between 50 and 59 years old with acute or convalescent COVID-19. The CDR3 runs from the conserved cysteine through the conserved F or W. A D gene is named only where the DNA matches it firmly. Not all rows give a size; the values are once, few, many and, for expanded clones, a class.

j_call clone_size cdr3_length d_call v_call cdr3_nt cdr3_aa
TRBJ1-1 - 16 TRBD1 TRBV3-1/TRBV3-2 TGTGCCAGCAGCCGCGGCACAGGGGGGAGCGGCACTGAAGCTTTCTTT CASSRGTGGSGTEAFF
TRBJ2-1 once 18 TRBD2 TRBV6-4 TGTGCCAGCAGTGACTCGGTTGATAGCGGGGGGGCAGTGGGTGAGCAGTTCTTC CASSDSVDSGGAVGEQFF
TRBJ1-2 - 11 - TRBV30 TGTGCCTGGAGGGAGGGGTATGGCTACACCTTC CAWREGYGYTF
TRBJ1-1 - 16 TRBD1 TRBV2 TGTGCCAGCAGTTTCCATCGGGACAGGGGATTAGCTGAAGCTTTCTTT CASSFHRDRGLAEAFF
TRBJ2-5 - 13 - TRBV9 TGTGCCAGCAGCGTAGAGGGGGTGGAGACCCAGTACTTC CASSVEGVETQYF
TRBJ2-7 - 15 TRBD1 TRBV6-2/TRBV6-3 TGTGCCAGCAGTTACGGGGACAGGAGCTCCTACGAGCAGTACTTC CASSYGDRSSYEQYF
TRBJ2-5 - 14 TRBD1 TRBV24-1 TGTGCCACCCGAGACAGGGGGCCCCAAGAGACCCAGTACTTC CATRDRGPQETQYF
TRBJ2-5 - 13 TRBD2 TRBV12-3/TRBV12-4 TGTGCCAGCAAGCGGGGGGCCGACGAGACCCAGTACTTC CASKRGADETQYF
TRBJ1-1 - 12 TRBD1 TRBV19 TGTGCCAGTAAGGGGGCTATCACTGAAGCTTTCTTT CASKGAITEAFF
TRBJ1-1 - 10 - TRBV29-1 TGCAGCGCAGCGAGCACTGAAGCTTTCTTT CSAASTEAFF
TRBJ2-1 - 16 TRBD2 TRBV29-1 TGCAGCGTTGAGGCACTAGCGGGACTCTCGAGCGGTGAGCAGTTCTTC CSVEALAGLSSGEQFF
TRBJ2-3 - 14 TRBD1 TRBV3-1/TRBV3-2 TGTGCCAGCAGCCAAGGGGACAGGGTGGATACGCAGTATTTT CASSQGDRVDTQYF
TRBJ2-7 - 15 TRBD1 TRBV28 TGTGCCAGCAGTCCATACAAACAGGGGGACTACGAGCAGTACTTC CASSPYKQGDYEQYF
TRBJ2-7 - 14 TRBD2 TRBV7-9 TGTGCCAGCAGCTTAGATACGCTAGCGGGCGAGCAGTACTTC CASSLDTLAGEQYF
TRBJ1-4 - 16 - TRBV30 TGTGCCTGGAGTCCCGCCGAGGGTAGGACTAATGAAAAACTGTTTTTT CAWSPAEGRTNEKLFF
TRBJ2-1 - 19 - TRBV18 TGTGCCAGCTCACCCCTTGTCCCGGGAAGTAAAAGCTCCTACAATGAGCAGTTCTTC CASSPLVPGSKSSYNEQFF
TRBJ2-2 - 19 TRBD1 TRBV7-3 TGTGCCAGCAGCTTAGCCGGGACAGAAACCTACGCGAACACCGGGGAGCTGTTTTTT CASSLAGTETYANTGELFF
TRBJ1-4 - 15 TRBD1 TRBV7-3 TGTGCCAGCAGCTCGACAGGGGCCGGTAATGAAAAACTGTTTTTT CASSSTGAGNEKLFF
TRBJ1-5 - 18 - TRBV4-2 TGTGCCAGCAGCCAAGATCTAGGCGGCTTCTCTAGCAATCAGCCCCAGCATTTT CASSQDLGGFSSNQPQHF
TRBJ2-3 - 12 - TRBV13 TGTGCCAGCAGTACCCGGGGAGATACGCAGTATTTT CASSTRGDTQYF
TRBJ2-7 - 13 - TRBV28 TGTGCCAGCGGTCTCAGGGGCACCTACGAGCAGTACTTC CASGLRGTYEQYF
TRBJ1-5 - 14 TRBD1 TRBV19 TGTGCCAGTAGTACTTCAGGGGGCTCGGAGCCCCAGCATTTT CASSTSGGSEPQHF
TRBJ2-3 once 14 TRBD1 TRBV5-1 TGCGCCAGCAGCCAGGGACAGGGGGCAGATACGCAGTATTTT CASSQGQGADTQYF
TRBJ2-1 - 14 - TRBV18 TGTGCCAGCTCACCGTCTAGCGCCGGGAATGAGCAGTTCTTC CASSPSSAGNEQFF
TRBJ1-2 - 15 TRBD1 TRBV7-2 TGTGCCAGCAGCCTCCGACAGGGATTCGGCTATGGCTACACCTTC CASSLRQGFGYGYTF
TRBJ1-1 - 13 - TRBV20-1 TGCAGTGCTAGTTCGGCGGGGCACACTGAAGCTTTCTTT CSASSAGHTEAFF
TRBJ2-1 - 14 TRBD2 TRBV11-2 TGTGCCAGCAGCTTGGCGGGAGGCCGGCCGGAGCAGTTCTTC CASSLAGGRPEQFF
TRBJ1-1 - 14 - TRBV5-1 TGCGCCAGCAGCCCCCGGGATCGGAACACTGAAGCTTTCTTT CASSPRDRNTEAFF
TRBJ2-7 - 15 TRBD1 TRBV7-9 TGTGCCAGCAGCTCCGACCGGGACAGGGACTACGAGCAGTACTTC CASSSDRDRDYEQYF
TRBJ2-2 - 16 TRBD1 TRBV6-2/TRBV6-3 TGTGCCAGCAGTAGATGGACAGGGTGGACCACCGGGGAGCTGTTTTTT CASSRWTGWTTGELFF
TRBJ1-2 few 14 TRBD1 TRBV4-3 TGCGCCAGCAGCCAAACAGGGGGAGGGTATGGCTACACCTTC CASSQTGGGYGYTF
TRBJ2-7 - 18 TRBD1 TRBV3-1/TRBV3-2 TGTGCCAGCAGCCAAGAAGCTCCCAGGGGGCGGAGCTCCTACGAGCAGTACTTC CASSQEAPRGRSSYEQYF
TRBJ2-1 - 14 - TRBV11-2 TGTGCCAGCAGTCGGGACTTCATTTACAATGAGCAGTTCTTC CASSRDFIYNEQFF
TRBJ2-7 - 12 - TRBV9 TGTGCCAGCAGCGTCGACGCGGGCGAGCAGTACTTC CASSVDAGEQYF
TRBJ2-1 - 11 - TRBV3-1/TRBV3-2 TGTGCCAGTGGCCGGTCGGGTGAGCAGTTCTTC CASGRSGEQFF
TRBJ1-5 - 13 - TRBV3-1/TRBV3-2 TGTGCCAGCAGCCAAGACAACATGGCGGCCCAGCATTTT CASSQDNMAAQHF
TRBJ2-7 - 14 - TRBV10-3 TGTGCCGCTCCCGGGAACAGGGTCCCCTACGAGCAGTACTTC CAAPGNRVPYEQYF
TRBJ2-2 once 19 TRBD2 TRBV4-3 TGCGCCAGCAGCCAAGTATTGGGGCTAGCGGGGGGGAGTGGCGGGGAGCTGTTTTTT CASSQVLGLAGGSGGELFF
TRBJ2-6 - 14 - TRBV5-6 TGTGCCACCGAATGGGCGCATGGGGCCAACGTCCTGACTTTC CATEWAHGANVLTF
TRBJ2-1 - 14 - TRBV11-1 TGTGCCAGCAGTTCGGACTCTCCCTACAATGAGCAGTTCTTC CASSSDSPYNEQFF
TRBJ1-5 - 16 - TRBV19 TGTGCCAGTACCCCCGCCAGTTGGGCGGAGGATCAGCCCCAGCATTTT CASTPASWAEDQPQHF
TRBJ2-5 - 15 TRBD1 TRBV5-4 TGTGCCAGCAGCTCTGACAGGGGCCCCGCGGAGACCCAGTACTTC CASSSDRGPAETQYF
TRBJ1-2 - 13 - TRBV28 TGTGCCAGCAGTTTAGTGACAAGCTATGGCTACACCTTC CASSLVTSYGYTF
TRBJ2-1 - 12 - TRBV7-6 TGTGCCAGCAGCTTCTCCGGAGGTGAGCAGTTCTTC CASSFSGGEQFF
TRBJ1-5 - 14 TRBD1 TRBV5-1 TGCGCCAGCAGCCCAGACAGGGGAGATCAGCCCCAGCATTTT CASSPDRGDQPQHF
TRBJ2-7 - 14 - TRBV3-1/TRBV3-2 TGTGCCAGCAGCCAAAACTCTTACTACGGGGAGCAGTACTTC CASSQNSYYGEQYF
TRBJ1-1 - 11 - TRBV29-1 TGCAGCGTCACAGTAAACACTGAAGCTTTCTTT CSVTVNTEAFF
TRBJ2-7 - 13 - TRBV5-5 TGTGCCAGCAGCTCACAGACAACCTACGAGCAGTACTTC CASSSQTTYEQYF
TRBJ2-7 - 18 TRBD2 TRBV5-4 TGTGCCAGCAGCCTACCGGGACTAGCGGGAGGTAGTTCCTACGAGCAGTACTTC CASSLPGLAGGSSYEQYF
TRBJ1-6 - 15 TRBD1 TRBV15 TGTGCCACCAGCAGAGAAAGACAGGGTAATTCACCCCTCCACTTT CATSRERQGNSPLHF
TRBJ2-2 - 15 TRBD1 TRBV4-1 TGCGCCAGCAGCTGGGACAGGGGGAACACCGGGGAGCTGTTTTTT CASSWDRGNTGELFF
TRBJ1-2 - 14 TRBD1 TRBV2 TGTGCCATCCCGACAGGGGATGGGAACTATGGCTACACCTTC CAIPTGDGNYGYTF
TRBJ1-2 - 15 TRBD1 TRBV27 TGTGCCAGCAGTCACCCGGGACAGGGAGCCACTGGCTACACCTTC CASSHPGQGATGYTF
TRBJ1-3 - 18 TRBD1 TRBV30 TGTGCCTGGAGTGTACATCGTAAAGGCAGGGGGTCTGGAAACACCATATATTTT CAWSVHRKGRGSGNTIYF
TRBJ1-1 few 12 - TRBV28 TGTGCCAGCAGTTTAGCCGGGGGGAGGGCTTTCTTT CASSLAGGRAFF